A selection of T cell receptor beta chains follows, all from one sample in a study of identical twins. TCRdb passed the 5' RACE reads through MiXCR, listing each CDR3 protein once. Here the sample spans roughly 290,000 distinct CDR3 sequences, 9.5% being singletons. The same sample was also studied in work on yellow fever vaccine responses in identical twins.

Sequencing used CD8+ T cells sorted from blood. These TCRs come from a woman aged 18-29 years in good health. CDR3s include the opening cysteine and the closing phenylalanine or tryptophan. The D gene is left open where the match is weak. Expanded clones get a size class; other rows say once, few or many, or leave the size out.

>.|.|TRBV20-1|14|TRBJ1-1
CSARTDNGGTEAFF
TGCAGTGCAAGAACAGACAATGGGGGTACTGAAGCTTTCTTT
>few|.|TRBV9|14|TRBJ1-5
CAHGGENSNQPQHF
TGTGCTCATGGGGGGGAAAATAGCAATCAGCCCCAGCATTTT
>.|TRBD1|TRBV9|16|TRBJ2-5
CASSVSGVAGGETQYF
TGTGCCAGCAGCGTCTCTGGGGTGGCAGGGGGAGAGACCCAGTACTTC
>.|.|TRBV5-6|14|TRBJ2-1
CASRGGASYNEQFF
TGTGCCAGCAGAGGGGGTGCTTCCTACAATGAGCAGTTCTTC
>many|TRBD2|TRBV29-1|13|TRBJ2-1
CSVEDEELAGQFF
TGCAGCGTTGAAGATGAGGAGCTAGCGGGACAGTTCTTC
>many|TRBD2|TRBV4-3|17|TRBJ2-4
CASSQTPGLAGGDIQYF
TGCGCCAGCAGCCAGACTCCGGGACTAGCGGGAGGGGACATTCAGTACTTC
>.|TRBD1|TRBV9|17|TRBJ1-1
CASSALERTGVGTEALF
TGTGCCAGCAGCGCCCTCGAGAGGACAGGGGTAGGCACTGAAGCTCTCTTT
>.|.|TRBV11-1|18|TRBJ2-6
CASSPREGLRSGANVLTF
TGTGCCAGCAGCCCCAGAGAGGGGCTCCGCTCTGGGGCCAACGTCCTGACTTTC
>few|.|TRBV28|16|TRBJ2-7
CASSFSGDNPSYEQYF
TGTGCCAGCAGTTTTTCAGGGGATAACCCATCCTACGAGCAGTACTTC
>few|TRBD2|TRBV4-1|15|TRBJ2-7
CASSQTSGDSYEQYF
TGCGCCAGCAGCCAGACTAGCGGGGACTCCTACGAGCAGTACTTC
>many|TRBD2|TRBV20-1|16|TRBJ2-1
CSASSPRESPNNEQFF
TGCAGTGCTAGCTCCCCGCGGGAGTCTCCCAACAATGAGCAGTTCTTC
>many|TRBD1|TRBV6-5|16|TRBJ2-4
CASSLTTGGTKNIQYF
TGTGCCAGCAGCTTAACGACAGGGGGGACCAAAAACATTCAGTACTTC
>once|TRBD2|TRBV6-5|15|TRBJ2-5
CASSSLAGGAETQYF
TGTGCCAGCAGTTCACTAGCGGGGGGGGCAGAGACCCAGTACTTC
>many|TRBD2|TRBV12-3/TRBV12-4|14|TRBJ2-7
CASSHGTNSYEQYF
TGTGCCAGCAGTCACGGGACTAACTCCTACGAGCAGTACTTC
>many|.|TRBV28|15|TRBJ2-7
CASSFPRKSSYEQYF
TGTGCCAGCAGTTTCCCTAGGAAGAGCTCCTACGAGCAGTACTTC
>many|.|TRBV12-3/TRBV12-4|17|TRBJ1-2
CASSPPVGAGVSYGYTF
TGTGCCAGCAGTCCACCCGTGGGGGCAGGGGTCAGCTATGGCTACACCTTC
>.|TRBD1|TRBV7-9|17|TRBJ2-3
CASSYGDRELETDTQYF
TGTGCCAGCAGCTATGGGGACAGGGAATTGGAGACAGATACGCAGTATTTT
>.|.|TRBV10-2|18|TRBJ2-1
CASSFGLIGASSYNEQFF
TGCGCCAGCAGTTTTGGTCTTATAGGGGCGAGCTCCTACAATGAGCAGTTCTTC
>many|TRBD2|TRBV29-1|14|TRBJ2-3
CSVALAGGTDTQYF
TGCAGCGTTGCTCTAGCGGGGGGCACAGATACGCAGTATTTT
>many|.|TRBV20-1|10|TRBJ2-1
CSARHNEQFF
TGCAGTGCTAGGCACAATGAGCAGTTCTTC
>many|TRBD1|TRBV5-5|15|TRBJ2-3
CASSFPTGGPDTQYF
TGTGCCAGCAGCTTCCCTACAGGGGGCCCAGATACGCAGTATTTT
>.|TRBD1|TRBV12-3/TRBV12-4|17|TRBJ2-1
CASSTDRAPPSYNEQFF
TGTGCCAGCAGTACAGACAGGGCCCCTCCTTCCTACAATGAGCAGTTCTTC